The clone carrying this T cell receptor beta chain was counted a few times. Its antigen is unknown. V was cut by 1 base and J by 3 bases, with 9 bases left in between. The V gene's germline CDR1 is SEHNR and CDR2 FQNEAQ (reference sequence). This CDR3 region has 14 residues. Researchers built TCR beta libraries using quantitative 5'-RACE with molecular barcodes. TCRdb recomputed calls from the 5' RACE reads with MiXCR, one row per CDR3 protein. The table lists 330,000 or so distinct CDR3 sequences, roughly 8% of them singletons. This record comes from a study of CD8 T cells in ankylosing spondylitis. General study points: Reportedly, disease-linked clones are significantly enriched in ankylosing spondylitis patients' matched synovial fluid. Seven to nine highly homologous variants formed a TCR beta motif that appeared characteristic of ankylosing spondylitis blood. CD8+ cells made up the disease-linked clones, which were relatively rare in peripheral blood.

The receptor's source is a male donor with ankylosing spondylitis. What was sequenced was blood, either unsorted or a sorted T cell fraction (not recorded which). The chain joins TRBV7-9 to TRBJ1-1, with TRBD1 as a possible D gene (5 bases). The CDR3 loop is CASSLVGLDTEAFF. The DNA of the CDR3 is TGTGCCAGCAGCTTAGTGGGGCTGGACACTGAAGCTTTCTTT.